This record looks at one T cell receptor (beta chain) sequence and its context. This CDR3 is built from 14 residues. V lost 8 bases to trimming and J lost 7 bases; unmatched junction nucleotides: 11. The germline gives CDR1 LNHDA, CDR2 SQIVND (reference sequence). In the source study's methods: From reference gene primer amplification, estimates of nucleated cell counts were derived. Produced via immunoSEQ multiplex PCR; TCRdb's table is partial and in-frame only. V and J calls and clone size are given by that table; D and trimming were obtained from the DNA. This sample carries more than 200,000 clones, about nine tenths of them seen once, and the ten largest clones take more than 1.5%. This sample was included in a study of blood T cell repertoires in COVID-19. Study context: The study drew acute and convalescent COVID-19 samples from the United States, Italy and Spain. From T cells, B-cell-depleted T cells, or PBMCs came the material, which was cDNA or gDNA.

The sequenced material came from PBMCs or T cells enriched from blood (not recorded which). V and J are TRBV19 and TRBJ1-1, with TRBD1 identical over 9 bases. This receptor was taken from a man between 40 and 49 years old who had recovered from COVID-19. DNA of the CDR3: TGTGCCAGTGGACCGCGGACAGGGGCTTTTGAAGCTTTCTTT. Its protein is CASGPRTGAFEAFF.